The 7 T cell receptor beta chains in this list originate from one sample, sequenced in a study of vaccination effects on CD4 cells after COVID-19. Before any sequencing was done, the ViraFEST assay used viral peptide pools to expand antigen-specific CD4+ T cells. Culturing for 10 to 11 days preceded CD4+ T cell isolation. It was between March and December 2020 that the person had a SARS-CoV-2 infection confirmed by PCR. TCRdb's copy holds only in-frame clones and misses some; the assay was immunoSEQ multiplex PCR. The table lists around 46,000 clones, under 80% of them singletons. Their specific antigens are unknown. The input for sequencing was CD4+ T cells from PBMCs cultured with a peptide pool, taken before COVID-19 vaccination. These receptor sequences come from a human donor who had a prior SARS-CoV-2 infection.

This clone has more than one count but fewer than ten. The chain combines TRBV29-1 with TRBJ2-1; either TRBD1 or TRBD2 may fit D (5 bases each). This CDR3 spans 13 amino acids. The germline V gene has CDR1 SQVTM and CDR2 ANQGSEA. V lost 6 bases, J lost 0 bases, and 9 bases lay in between. CDR3 amino acids: CSVTGRSYNEQFF. The CDR3 region has the DNA TGCAGCGTAACGGGACGCTCCTACAATGAGCAGTTCTTC.

The chain links TRBV7-9 to TRBJ2-1, with 8 bases that match TRBD2. Looked up from germline, CDR1 is SEHNR and CDR2 is FQNEAQ (reference sequence). This CDR3 has 15 residues. Unmatched junction bases numbered 8, after V lost 4 bases and J lost 6 bases. The CDR3, as DNA: TGTGCCAGCAGCTCGCAGCGGGAGTTGGCCAATGAGCAGTTCTTC. This codes for CASSSQRELANEQFF.

The chain combines TRBV28 with TRBJ1-6; a possible D gene is TRBD1 (6 bases). Germline V gene lookup returns CDR1 MDHEN and CDR2 SYDVKM. The CDR3 has 15 residues. Trimming removed 2 bases at V and 9 bases at J, with 14 bases between. CDR3: CASSLGGAGFSPLHF. Written as DNA, the CDR3 is TGTGCCAGCAGTTTAGGGGGCGCCGGATTTTCACCCCTCCACTTT.

J is TRBJ1-1 and V is TRBV6-1; D is possibly TRBD1 (5 bases). Trimming cost V 1 base and J 11 bases, with 14 bases left between them. The length of the CDR3 is 13 residues. Germline V gene sequence: CDR1 MNHNS, CDR2 SASEGT. Here the CDR3 DNA reads TGTGCCAGCAGTGAAGAGGGACGCCTGAGGGCTTTCTTT. This gives the protein CASSEEGRLRAFF.

The chain employs TRBV11-3 and TRBJ1-1, with 10 bases matching TRBD1. Trimming removed 4 bases from V and 3 bases from J; junction bases left unmatched: 11. The length of the CDR3 is 17 residues. Germline V lookup: CDR1 SGHNT, CDR2 YENEEA. CDR3 in DNA: TGTGCCAGCAGCTCGCGTAGACAGGGGGCCGGGGACACTGAAGCTTTCTTT. Translated, it gives CASSSRRQGAGDTEAFF. The full variable domain, its missing parts supplied by reference TRBV11-3 and TRBJ1-1, is EAGVVQSPRYKIIEKKQPVAFWCNPISGHNTLYWYLQNLGQGPELLIRYENEEAVDDSQLPKDRFSAERLKGVDSTLKIQPAELGDSAVYLCASSSRRQGAGDTEAFFGQGTRLTVV.

This chain links TRBV6-5 with TRBJ1-4; D possibly corresponds to TRBD1 (5 bases). V shed 6 bases and J shed 5 bases, with 13 bases lying between them. From germline, CDR1 is MNHEY and CDR2 SVGAGI. CDR3 length: 14 amino acids. The CDR3 here is CASSQGDPNEKLFF. CDR3 nucleotides: TGTGCCAGCAGCCAAGGGGACCCGAATGAAAAACTGTTTTTT.

This sequence joins TRBV6-2 or TRBV6-3 and TRBJ2-1; TRBD2 matches 9 bases. In germline, CDR1 is MNHEY, CDR2 SVGEGT. CDR3 length: 17 amino acids. V was clipped by 4 bases and J by 7 bases; unmatched bases: 14. DNA for the CDR3: TGTGCCAGCAGTTCCCGGGAAGCGGGAGGATTTAAGAATGAGCAGTTCTTC. Residues: CASSSREAGGFKNEQFF.